This T cell receptor beta chain stems from a study of T cells in women clearing cervical HPV infection. Across the whole study: Case blood drawn at lesion detection; control blood after infection cleared. Study-level points and caveats: Cases carried less TRBV6-7 than controls: around 0.11% versus 0.15%. Associations may precede or follow infection; HPV-specific or memory T cells were not isolated.

A word on this clone: The antigen is undetermined. The germline gene is not matched at one end of the junction; a read error may be the cause. The observed sequence ends 3 residues before the CDR3 terminus, with the missing tail filled in from the germline J gene. This specimen includes other DNA sequences encoding the same CDR3.

The germline V gene encodes CDR1 LNHDA and CDR2 SQIVND (reference sequence). The CDR3 runs to 15 residues. The data were produced by immunoSEQ multiplex PCR, yet TCRdb's version contains in-frame clones alone and is incomplete. This sample's table has 35,000 to 45,000 clones. The receptor comes from a woman aged 18 to 75 with a cervical HPV16 infection that either progressed to CIN3+ or cleared (not recorded which). The sample taken for sequencing was blood buffy coat. The rearrangement links TRBV19 to TRBJ1-3; the D gene is possibly TRBD1 (5 bases). CDR3 DNA (partial): TGTGCCAGTAGTGCCGCCGGGACTGCGGGCTACACG. Translating it yields CASSAAGTAGYT. The CDR3, in full, reads CASSAAGTAGYTIYF.